This TCR beta chain was documented in a study of PD-L1 blockade in urothelial cancer. Whole-study context: Each blood sample yielded a median of about 150,000 T cells.

Sequencing was performed with immunoSEQ multiplex PCR; in TCRdb, only in-frame clones are kept and a portion is missing. The sample includes around 130,000 clones, roughly 80% of them seen just once. The CDR3 has 14 residues. Trimming removed 6 bases from V and 8 bases from J, with 19 bases in between. Per germline, CDR1 MRHNA and CDR2 SNTAGT. Time point indicated: pretreatment peripheral blood. Every patient provided from 1 to 8 samples, collected pretreatment and on-treatment. The source of this sequence is a man aged 45-65 years with urothelial cancer. The chain recombines TRBV6-4 with TRBJ1-2; TRBD1 is a possible D gene (5 bases). Source: PBMCs, taken around atezolizumab (anti-PD-L1) treatment. The CDR3 reads CASSLQEGVGGYTF. CDR3 in DNA: TGTGCCAGCAGCCTCCAGGAAGGGGTTGGCGGCTACACCTTC.